A selection of T cell receptor beta chains follows, all from one sample in a study of blood T cell repertoires in COVID-19. Assay used: immunoSEQ multiplex PCR; TCRdb lists only in-frame clones, some missing. The table has 90,000 or so clones, over 80% seen once. Material for sequencing was peripheral blood. These receptors all come from a human donor with active COVID-19. The donor label of this sample is uncertain. The CDR3 runs from the conserved cysteine through the conserved F or W. D genes are given only for firm matches. Clone size is not always given. Where it is, it says once, few, many or a class for expanded clones.

D	V	J	size	DNA	CDR3
-	TRBV5-6	TRBJ1-2	-	TGTGCCAGCAGGACAAGCACTCACTATGGCTACACCTTC	CASRTSTHYGYTF
-	TRBV4-1	TRBJ1-6	-	TGCGCCAGCAGCCAAGATCGGAGGGGAAGTTCACCCCTCCACTTT	CASSQDRRGSSPLHF
-	TRBV7-6	TRBJ2-7	-	TGTGCCAGCAGCTTAGAGGGGGATGCCTACGAGCAGTACTTC	CASSLEGDAYEQYF
TRBD2	TRBV7-8	TRBJ2-5	-	TGTGCCAGCAGCCCTTTAGCGGGGGTTACTCCTGGAGAGACCCAGTACTTC	CASSPLAGVTPGETQYF
-	TRBV5-5	TRBJ2-3	once	TGTGCCAGCAGCTTGGTGGTCAGGTCCACAGATACGCAGTATTTT	CASSLVVRSTDTQYF
TRBD2	TRBV5-6	TRBJ2-5	-	TGTGCCAGCAGGCAACTAGCGGGGGAACAAGAGACCCAGTACTTC	CASRQLAGEQETQYF
-	TRBV5-3	TRBJ2-7	-	TGTGCCAGAAGCTTGGGCAGGGTGTACTACGAGCAGTACTTC	CARSLGRVYYEQYF
-	TRBV27	TRBJ1-2	-	TGTGCCAGCAGTTTATCCCCGAGCGGGCAGGGCTATGGCTACACCTTC	CASSLSPSGQGYGYTF
-	TRBV10-3	TRBJ2-1	-	TGTGCCATCAGTCGAACCACAAGCTCCTACAATGAGCAGTTCTTC	CAISRTTSSYNEQFF
-	TRBV9	TRBJ2-1	-	TGTGCCAGCAGCGTAGGGACTACCCCCATCCACAATGAGCAGTTCTTC	CASSVGTTPIHNEQFF
TRBD1	TRBV2	TRBJ1-2	-	TGTGCCAGCAGTGGGGGACAGGGGTTCTATGGCTACACCTTC	CASSGGQGFYGYTF
-	TRBV7-2	TRBJ1-1	-	TGTGCCAGCAGCTTAACAGGGTCGGCGAACACTGAAGCTTTCTTT	CASSLTGSANTEAFF
-	TRBV19	TRBJ1-3	-	TGTGCCAGTACGGAGGGCCATGGAAACACCATATATTTT	CASTEGHGNTIYF
TRBD1	TRBV6-5	TRBJ1-6	-	TGTGCCAGCAGGAACAGGGGGCTAAATTCACCCCTCCACTTT	CASRNRGLNSPLHF
-	TRBV12-3/TRBV12-4	TRBJ1-4	-	TGTGCCAGCAACTACCAGGGTAATGAAAAACTGTTTTTT	CASNYQGNEKLFF
-	TRBV5-4	TRBJ1-6	-	TGTGCCAGCAGCTTGGCCCGGGGGGCTTCCTATTCACCCCTCCACTTT	CASSLARGASYSPLHF
TRBD2	TRBV5-4	TRBJ2-1	-	TGTGCCAGCAGCCCCACGGGGGGGGGCGCCTACAATGAGCAGTTCTTC	CASSPTGGGAYNEQFF
-	TRBV2	TRBJ1-5	-	TGTGCCAGCAGGCCGGACATACGGCATCAGCCCCAGCATTTT	CASRPDIRHQPQHF
-	TRBV4-1	TRBJ2-5	-	TGCGCCAGCAGCCAAGATATAGGGGTAGAGACCCAGTACTTC	CASSQDIGVETQYF
TRBD1	TRBV10-2	TRBJ1-5	-	TGCGCCAGCAGCTCCTCTTTTGCGAGACAGGGGAACCTTTATAGCAATCAGCCCCAGCATTTT	CASSSSFARQGNLYSNQPQHF
TRBD1	TRBV27	TRBJ1-1	-	TGTGCCAGCGTCTCAGGGGGTACTGAAGCTTTCTTT	CASVSGGTEAFF
-	TRBV9	TRBJ1-4	few	TGTGCCAGCAGCGTAGGAGAGGAAAAACTGTTTTTT	CASSVGEEKLFF
-	TRBV27	TRBJ1-1	once	TGTGCCAGCATGTCCGTTAGTGAAGCTTTCTTT	CASMSVSEAFF
TRBD1	TRBV5-4	TRBJ2-7	-	TGTGCCAGCAGCCTGGGACAGGGGAATGTGGGCGAGCAGTACTTC	CASSLGQGNVGEQYF
TRBD2	TRBV7-2	TRBJ2-7	-	TGTGCCAGCAGTTCCCACCGGGGACTAGGCTCGGGTGAGCAGTACTTC	CASSSHRGLGSGEQYF
TRBD1	TRBV2	TRBJ2-7	-	TGTGCCAGCAGTGAATTACAGGGGGCCCACGAGCAGTACTTC	CASSELQGAHEQYF
TRBD1	TRBV12-3/TRBV12-4	TRBJ1-2	-	TGTGCCAGCAGCGACAGGGGGAACTATGGCTACACCTTC	CASSDRGNYGYTF
TRBD1	TRBV5-1	TRBJ1-2	-	TGCGCCAGCAGCTCTGGGACAGGGGACGGCGGCTACACCTTC	CASSSGTGDGGYTF
TRBD1	TRBV27	TRBJ1-5	-	TGTGCCAGCAGGGAGACAGGGGCCAGCAATCAGCCCCAGCATTTT	CASRETGASNQPQHF
-	TRBV6-5	TRBJ1-6	-	TGTGCCAGCAGTCCGCAGAACTCACCCCTCCACTTT	CASSPQNSPLHF
TRBD1	TRBV19	TRBJ1-5	-	TGTGCCAGTATTAGGGACAGGGTTAGCAATCAGCCCCAGCATTTT	CASIRDRVSNQPQHF